This T cell receptor beta chain emerged from a study of control samples from healthy donors and cancer patients. TCRdb's table, derived via immunoSEQ multiplex PCR, lists solely in-frame clones and lacks some. The sample carries some 150,000 clones, around 92% recorded once. Germline CDR1 and CDR2: LGHNA and YSLEER. V was shortened by 0 bases and J by 0 bases, with 12 bases between the two germline ends. The CDR3 loop spans 17 amino acids. The sequence was obtained from a woman under 40 in good health. Sequencing input: blood. The J gene is TRBJ1-5, the V gene TRBV4-3, with D unresolved. The CDR3 protein is CASSQDVGRYSNQPQHF. For the CDR3, the DNA is TGCGCCAGCAGCCAAGATGTCGGACGTTATAGCAATCAGCCCCAGCATTTT.